These 5 T cell receptor beta chains came from one sample sequenced in a study of regulatory T cells in long-lasting Graves disease. The time point: persistent/refractory GD, antithyroid drugs over 5 years with positive TRAb. From RNA extracted from PBMCs, the TCR library was made. Arm-PCR of CDR3 regions with iRepertoire HTBI primers generated TCR beta libraries. TCRdb independently ran MiXCR on the multiplex PCR reads; one entry per CDR3 protein. Of fewer than 450,000 distinct CDR3 sequences listed, around 21% are singletons. Sequencing was performed on peripheral blood mononuclear cells (PBMCs), taken when the disease was refractory, from a patient treated with antithyroid drugs. The receptors here all came from a female donor with Graves disease.

At least ten counts were recorded for this clonotype. The chain carries TRBV2 and TRBJ2-6; TRBD1 agrees at 8 bases. V was pared by 5 bases and J by 0 bases, with 15 bases of the junction left unmatched. Looked up from germline, CDR1 is SNHLY and CDR2 is FYNNEI. The CDR3 runs 20 residues. The CDR3 coding sequence is TGTGCCAGCAGTCACTTAGTCAGGGGGCGCCTGACCTCTGGGGCCAACGTCCTGACTTTC. Translation: CASSHLVRGRLTSGANVLTF.

This clonotype came up many times. The rearrangement joins TRBV6-1 to TRBJ1-1; weak D call: TRBD1 (5 bases). V lost 3 bases, J lost 10 bases, and 15 bases lay in between. CDR1 is MNHNS and CDR2 is SASEGT in the germline V gene. This CDR3 is 13 amino acids long. CDR3 in DNA: TGTGCCAGCAGTGAGGGGCCCGTACATGTAGCTTTCTTT. Translating it yields CASSEGPVHVAFF.

V is TRBV11-2 and J is TRBJ2-3, with 8 bases matching TRBD1. The J segment lost 4 bases and the V segment lost 2 bases, leaving 5 bases of the junction unmatched. CDR1 and CDR2 (germline): SGHAT, FQNNGV. CDR3 length equals 15 residues. The CDR3 DNA sequence: TGTGCCAGCAGCTTACAGGGGGCGACCGCAGATACGCAGTATTTT. Its protein is CASSLQGATADTQYF.

The gene calls are TRBV25-1 and TRBJ1-1; no firm D call. V was pared by 4 bases and J by 5 bases, with 11 bases between. CDR3 size: 13 residues. Germline V CDR1 and CDR2: MGHDK, SYGVNS. The CDR3 loop reads CASSVVGRTEAFF. CDR3 DNA: TGTGCCAGCAGTGTGGTCGGGAGGACTGAAGCTTTCTTT.

The V and J genes are TRBV4-3 and TRBJ1-5; D possibly corresponds to TRBD1 (6 bases). Germline loops: CDR1 LGHNA, CDR2 YSLEER. V was trimmed by 0 bases and J by 6 bases, leaving 12 bases between them. The CDR3 contains 15 residues. CDR3 nucleotide sequence: TGCGCCAGCAGCCAAGAGGTACAGGGCGCTCAGCCCCAGCATTTT. Its translation is CASSQEVQGAQPQHF.